The 27 T cell receptor beta chains below come from one sample, sequenced in a study of long-term antiretroviral therapy in people with HIV. Samples were assayed with immunoSEQ v3.0 at survey level. TCRdb's table, derived via immunoSEQ multiplex PCR, lists solely in-frame clones and lacks some. The sample holds more than 15,000 clones, approximately 90% seen once. Specimen: unsorted PBMCs, collected 0.6 years after starting antiretroviral therapy. These TCRs come from a woman in her thirties or forties with HIV.

The J gene is TRBJ1-1, the V gene TRBV11-1; the D gene is possibly TRBD1 (5 bases). The CDR3 covers 15 residues. The germline gives CDR1 SGHAT, CDR2 FQDESV (reference sequence). V dropped 3 bases and J dropped 0 bases, with 11 bases sitting between them. The CDR3 spells CASSFRQGLNTEAFF. The DNA of the CDR3 is TGTGCCAGCAGCTTTCGCCAGGGCCTGAACACTGAAGCTTTCTTT. Together with reference TRBV11-1 and TRBJ1-1, the CDR3 gives the full variable domain: EAEVAQSPRYKITEKSQAVAFWCDPISGHATLYWYRQILGQGPELLVQFQDESVVDDSQLPKDRFSAERLKGVDSTLKIQPAELGDSAMYLCASSFRQGLNTEAFFGQGTRLTVV.

This clone was detected once. This chain connects TRBV2 to TRBJ1-1; no firm D call. The length of the CDR3 is 14 residues. CDR1 is SNHLY and CDR2 is FYNNEI in the germline V gene. V was cut by 1 base and J by 1 base, with 7 bases left in between. CDR3 residues: CASSEDVENTEAFF. For the CDR3, the DNA is TGTGCCAGCAGTGAAGATGTAGAGAACACTGAAGCTTTCTTT.

V gene TRBV30 combines with J gene TRBJ1-2, with D possibly TRBD1 on 5 matching bases. The CDR3 is made up of 12 amino acids. V was shortened by 1 base and J by 8 bases, with 11 bases between the two germline ends. Germline loops: CDR1 GTSNPN, CDR2 SVGIG (reference sequence). The CDR3 spells CAWSEGTEGYTF. CDR3 nucleotide sequence: TGTGCCTGGAGTGAGGGGACGGAAGGCTACACCTTC.

J is TRBJ1-2 and V is TRBV7-9; 7 bases line up with TRBD1. CDR3 size: 14 residues. Germline CDR1 is SEHNR and CDR2 is FQNEAQ (reference sequence). The V gene end was trimmed by 5 bases and the J gene end by 4 bases; junction bases not matched to a gene: 7. As DNA, the CDR3 is TGTGCCAGCAGCGGCGTGGGACAGAGCTATGGCTACACCTTC. As protein: CASSGVGQSYGYTF.

The chain links TRBV4-1 to TRBJ2-7; 7 nucleotides agree with TRBD1. The CDR3 is 16 residues long. V lost 2 bases and J lost 0; bases outside the gene matches: 7. Germline values: CDR1 MGHRA, CDR2 YSYEKL. CDR3 loop: CASSQSGTVSSYEQYF. The CDR3 region has the DNA TGCGCCAGCAGCCAATCCGGGACAGTAAGCTCCTACGAGCAGTACTTC.

V gene TRBV5-1 combines with J gene TRBJ2-2; perhaps D is TRBD1 or TRBD2 (6 bases each). V was trimmed by 1 base and J by 3 bases, leaving 10 bases between them. The germline V gene has CDR1 SGHRS and CDR2 YFSETQ. The CDR3 has 15 residues. The CDR3, as DNA: TGCGCCAGCAGCTTGACGGGGGCCTACACCGGGGAGCTGTTTTTT. Its protein is CASSLTGAYTGELFF.

The rearrangement links TRBV7-9 to TRBJ1-2; 10 nucleotides line up with TRBD1. The CDR3 is 14 amino acids. After removal of 7 bases from V and 10 bases from J, the junction contained 12 bases not matched to a gene. CDR1 and CDR2 (germline): SEHNR, FQNEAQ (reference sequence). This CDR3 is CASTRPEGQGSYTF. In DNA, the CDR3 is TGTGCCAGCACCCGGCCTGAGGGACAGGGGTCCTACACCTTC. The full variable domain, rest sourced from reference TRBV7-9 and TRBJ1-2, is DTGVSQNPRHKITKRGQNVTFRCDPISEHNRLYWYRQTLGQGPEFLTYFQNEAQLEKSRLLSDRFSAERPKGSFSTLEIQRTEQGDSAMYLCASTRPEGQGSYTFGSGTRLTVV.

V usage is TRBV18 and J usage is TRBJ2-3; no clear D gene. The germline V gene has CDR1 KGHSH and CDR2 LQKENI. This CDR3 is built from 16 residues. V was pared by 5 bases and J by 1 base, with 16 bases between. As DNA, the CDR3 is TGTGCCAGCTCATCCCGGGCCTCGAGCGGCACAGATACGCAGTATTTT. Encoded protein: CASSSRASSGTDTQYF.

The V gene is TRBV7-2, the J gene TRBJ1-3, with TRBD1 as a possible D gene (6 bases). The CDR3 has 19 amino acids. Deletions cut 4 bases from V and 0 bases from J, with 22 bases between. Germline V gene data show CDR1 as SGHTA and CDR2 as FQGNSA. CDR3 sequence: CASSSQQGFGLGSGNTIYF. The CDR3 nucleotides are TGTGCCAGCAGCTCGCAACAGGGATTTGGGTTGGGCTCTGGAAACACCATATATTTT.

The V call is TRBV7-8, the J call TRBJ1-4; D might be TRBD1 (5 bases). This CDR3 spans 14 amino acids. Looked up from germline, CDR1 is SGHVS and CDR2 is FQNEAQ. V was clipped by 4 bases and J by 8 bases, with 14 bases between them. CDR3 bases: TGTGCCAGCAGCTCACAGGCCCGGGGGGAAAAACTGTTTTTT. This translates into CASSSQARGEKLFF.

V and J are TRBV18 and TRBJ1-6, with D unclear. This CDR3 contains 13 residues. The germline V gene encodes CDR1 KGHSH and CDR2 LQKENI. The V gene lost 3 bases and the J gene lost 8 bases, with 8 bases spanning the gap. The chain's CDR3 is CASSPEADSPLHF. CDR3 DNA sequence: TGTGCCAGCTCACCGGAGGCCGATTCACCCCTCCACTTT.

This rearrangement joins TRBV7-9 to TRBJ2-1; 10 nucleotides match TRBD2. This CDR3 is 16 amino acids long. After removal of 1 base from V and 7 bases from J, the junction contained 7 bases not matched to a gene. In germline, CDR1 is SEHNR, CDR2 FQNEAQ (reference sequence). CDR3 nucleotides: TGTGCCAGCAGCTTAGGCCGGACTAGCGGCAGGAATGAGCAGTTCTTC. Protein: CASSLGRTSGRNEQFF.

This chain connects TRBV9 to TRBJ1-4; 11 nucleotides align to TRBD1. Germline V CDR1 and CDR2: SGDLS, YYNGEE. CDR3 length equals 16 residues. The J segment lost 7 bases and the V segment lost 3 bases, leaving 8 bases of the junction unmatched. This CDR3 reads CASSAGQGVVGEKLFF. The CDR3 nucleotides read TGTGCCAGCAGCGCGGGACAGGGGGTAGTGGGTGAAAAACTGTTTTTT.

The rearrangement links TRBV9 to TRBJ2-1; TRBD2 matches at 11 bases. The CDR3 totals 15 residues. Germline lookup yields CDR1 SGDLS and CDR2 YYNGEE. V was clipped by 4 bases and J by 4 bases; unmatched bases: 4. The CDR3 loop reads CASSNSGGDYNEQFF. CDR3 DNA: TGTGCCAGCAGCAATAGCGGGGGGGATTACAATGAGCAGTTCTTC.

This chain joins TRBV28 and TRBJ2-3, with 9 bases that match TRBD2. CDR3 length equals 11 residues. The V gene end was trimmed by 10 bases and the J gene end by 8 bases; junction bases not matched to a gene: 4. Germline-derived CDR1 and CDR2 are MDHEN and SYDVKM. CDR3 protein: CATSSGVTQYF. The CDR3 coding sequence is TGTGCCACCTCTAGCGGGGTTACGCAGTATTTT.

This clone was counted once. The gene calls are TRBV14 and TRBJ1-1; the match to TRBD1 covers 7 bases. Per germline, CDR1 SGHDN and CDR2 FVKESK. Losses at the gene ends were 5 bases for V and 5 bases for J; bases not matched to a gene: 8. The CDR3 covers 14 residues. CDR3 sequence (DNA): TGTGCCAGCAGCAGGGGGACAGTCTCGACTGAAGCTTTCTTT. This sequence encodes CASSRGTVSTEAFF.

The chain has TRBV11-2 and TRBJ2-2; 10 positions agree with TRBD2. V lost 5 bases to trimming and J lost 2 bases; unmatched junction nucleotides: 5. Germline V gene lookup returns CDR1 SGHAT and CDR2 FQNNGV. This CDR3 spans 16 amino acids. CDR3 coding DNA: TGTGCCAGCAGCGTAGCGGGGGGCATAAACACCGGGGAGCTGTTTTTT. Translating it yields CASSVAGGINTGELFF.

The V gene is TRBV7-9, the J gene TRBJ2-2; 9 nucleotides align to TRBD1. V was pared by 9 bases and J by 2 bases, with 4 bases of the junction left unmatched. This CDR3 contains 14 residues. CDR1 SEHNR and CDR2 FQNEAQ come from the germline V gene (reference sequence). CDR3 amino acids: CASRGQGNTGELFF. CDR3 nucleotides: TGTGCCAGTCGGGGACAGGGAAACACCGGGGAGCTGTTTTTT.

The chain joins TRBV7-9 to TRBJ2-1, with D unclear. With 2 bases removed from V and 2 bases from J, the gap between germline ends came to 10 bases. This CDR3 is 15 amino acids long. CDR1 and CDR2 (germline): SEHNR, FQNEAQ (reference sequence). The CDR3 bases are TGTGCCAGCAGCTTATCCGAGATGACCTACAATGAGCAGTTCTTC. Its protein is CASSLSEMTYNEQFF.

V is TRBV2 and J is TRBJ2-5; 9 bases are shared with TRBD2. The J segment lost 5 bases and the V segment lost 0 bases, leaving 4 bases of the junction unmatched. CDR1 is SNHLY and CDR2 is FYNNEI in the germline V gene. The CDR3 is 15 residues long. As DNA, the CDR3 is TGTGCCAGCAGTGAAGCTTTAGCGGGGGATGAGACCCAGTACTTC. This translates into CASSEALAGDETQYF.

The chain links TRBV10-1 to TRBJ1-2; no reliable D call. V was shortened by 8 bases and J by 2 bases, with 9 bases between the two germline ends. The CDR3 runs to 12 residues. Germline V gives CDR1 WNHNN, CDR2 SYGVQD (reference sequence). DNA for the CDR3: TGCGCCAGCCAAGTCAGGAACTATGGCTACACCTTC. Its translation is CASQVRNYGYTF.

With respect to this clone: Other nucleotide sequences in the sample specify the same CDR3. The rearrangement links TRBV5-5 to TRBJ2-3; a weak D match, TRBD2 (5 bases). Per germline, CDR1 SGHKS and CDR2 YYEKEE (reference sequence). The CDR3 contains 13 residues. Trimming pared 4 bases from V and 3 bases from J, leaving 9 bases between. The CDR3 spells CASSEGSTDTQYF. The CDR3 coding sequence is TGTGCCAGCAGCGAAGGGAGTACAGATACGCAGTATTTT.

This clone was found once. The chain couples TRBV7-2 to TRBJ2-7; TRBD1 matches 8 bases. The CDR3 runs to 15 residues. CDR1 and CDR2 from the germline V gene are SGHTA and FQGNSA. The ends lost 3 bases at V and 6 bases at J; junction bases unmatched: 10. The CDR3 DNA sequence: TGTGCCAGCAGCTTCTCCAGAGACAGGGGCCTCGAGCAGTACTTC. Its protein product is CASSFSRDRGLEQYF.

This chain uses TRBV6-6 with TRBJ2-3; D possibly matches TRBD1 or TRBD2 (5 bases each). The CDR3 has 15 amino acids. The V end was cut by 0 bases, the J end by 4 bases, with 11 bases between. In germline, CDR1 is MNHNY, CDR2 SVGAGI (reference sequence). The CDR3 DNA reads TGTGCCAGCAGTTACTCTGGGGGTGGCGCAGATACGCAGTATTTT. Protein sequence: CASSYSGGGADTQYF.

This rearrangement joins TRBV30 to TRBJ2-2; the D is unclear. Germline assignment: CDR1 GTSNPN and CDR2 SVGIG (reference sequence). The V end lost 3 bases, the J end lost 0 bases, and 11 bases lay between the germline ends. This CDR3 has 15 residues. Written as DNA, the CDR3 is TGTGCCTGGAGGGGCCTGGTAGCGAACACCGGGGAGCTGTTTTTT. Translation: CAWRGLVANTGELFF.

J is TRBJ1-4 and V is TRBV5-1, with 10 bases matching TRBD1. In germline, CDR1 is SGHRS, CDR2 YFSETQ. The CDR3 spans 17 residues. The V gene end was trimmed by 5 bases and the J gene end by 0 bases; junction bases not matched to a gene: 7. CDR3 sequence: CASSRDRGHATNEKLFF. CDR3 nucleotides: TGCGCCAGCAGTCGGGACAGGGGCCATGCAACTAATGAAAAACTGTTTTTT. The full variable domain, completed using reference TRBV5-1 and TRBJ1-4, is KAGVTQTPRYLIKTRGQQVTLSCSPISGHRSVSWYQQTPGQGLQFLFEYFSETQRNKGNFPGRFSGRQFSNSRSEMNVSTLELGDSALYLCASSRDRGHATNEKLFFGSGTQLSVL.

The chain joins TRBV9 to TRBJ2-2; D call uncertain. The germline V gene encodes CDR1 SGDLS and CDR2 YYNGEE. The CDR3 covers 14 residues. Trimming took off 0 bases at V and 3 bases at J, with 6 bases between the two ends. The CDR3 nucleotides read TGTGCCAGCAGCGTAGTGTCGGACACCGGGGAGCTGTTTTTT. Its protein is CASSVVSDTGELFF.